This T cell receptor beta chain was found in a study of radiation and T cells in renal cell carcinoma. The data were produced by immunoSEQ multiplex PCR, yet TCRdb's version contains in-frame clones alone and is incomplete. The sample lists tens of thousands of clones, 82% occurring once. J gave up 0 bases and V 8 bases, and 31 bases lay outside the gene matches. The length of the CDR3 is 24 residues. CDR1 and CDR2 (germline): KGHSH, LQKENI. The time point: baseline pretreatment blood. Regarding treatment: 15 Gy SBRT to primary tumor, nephrectomy 4 weeks later. The input for sequencing was blood, taken from a patient whose treatment included radiotherapy and nephrectomy. The origin of this receptor is a man aged 55 to 70 with renal cell carcinoma. The V call is TRBV18, the J call TRBJ2-3, with 11 bases fitting TRBD2. CDR3 nucleotide sequence: TGTGCCAGCGCCACGGATATTCCCACCAAAACTAGCGGGAGAGGGGGAACTAGCACAGATACGCAGTATTTT. This gives the protein CASATDIPTKTSGRGGTSTDTQYF.